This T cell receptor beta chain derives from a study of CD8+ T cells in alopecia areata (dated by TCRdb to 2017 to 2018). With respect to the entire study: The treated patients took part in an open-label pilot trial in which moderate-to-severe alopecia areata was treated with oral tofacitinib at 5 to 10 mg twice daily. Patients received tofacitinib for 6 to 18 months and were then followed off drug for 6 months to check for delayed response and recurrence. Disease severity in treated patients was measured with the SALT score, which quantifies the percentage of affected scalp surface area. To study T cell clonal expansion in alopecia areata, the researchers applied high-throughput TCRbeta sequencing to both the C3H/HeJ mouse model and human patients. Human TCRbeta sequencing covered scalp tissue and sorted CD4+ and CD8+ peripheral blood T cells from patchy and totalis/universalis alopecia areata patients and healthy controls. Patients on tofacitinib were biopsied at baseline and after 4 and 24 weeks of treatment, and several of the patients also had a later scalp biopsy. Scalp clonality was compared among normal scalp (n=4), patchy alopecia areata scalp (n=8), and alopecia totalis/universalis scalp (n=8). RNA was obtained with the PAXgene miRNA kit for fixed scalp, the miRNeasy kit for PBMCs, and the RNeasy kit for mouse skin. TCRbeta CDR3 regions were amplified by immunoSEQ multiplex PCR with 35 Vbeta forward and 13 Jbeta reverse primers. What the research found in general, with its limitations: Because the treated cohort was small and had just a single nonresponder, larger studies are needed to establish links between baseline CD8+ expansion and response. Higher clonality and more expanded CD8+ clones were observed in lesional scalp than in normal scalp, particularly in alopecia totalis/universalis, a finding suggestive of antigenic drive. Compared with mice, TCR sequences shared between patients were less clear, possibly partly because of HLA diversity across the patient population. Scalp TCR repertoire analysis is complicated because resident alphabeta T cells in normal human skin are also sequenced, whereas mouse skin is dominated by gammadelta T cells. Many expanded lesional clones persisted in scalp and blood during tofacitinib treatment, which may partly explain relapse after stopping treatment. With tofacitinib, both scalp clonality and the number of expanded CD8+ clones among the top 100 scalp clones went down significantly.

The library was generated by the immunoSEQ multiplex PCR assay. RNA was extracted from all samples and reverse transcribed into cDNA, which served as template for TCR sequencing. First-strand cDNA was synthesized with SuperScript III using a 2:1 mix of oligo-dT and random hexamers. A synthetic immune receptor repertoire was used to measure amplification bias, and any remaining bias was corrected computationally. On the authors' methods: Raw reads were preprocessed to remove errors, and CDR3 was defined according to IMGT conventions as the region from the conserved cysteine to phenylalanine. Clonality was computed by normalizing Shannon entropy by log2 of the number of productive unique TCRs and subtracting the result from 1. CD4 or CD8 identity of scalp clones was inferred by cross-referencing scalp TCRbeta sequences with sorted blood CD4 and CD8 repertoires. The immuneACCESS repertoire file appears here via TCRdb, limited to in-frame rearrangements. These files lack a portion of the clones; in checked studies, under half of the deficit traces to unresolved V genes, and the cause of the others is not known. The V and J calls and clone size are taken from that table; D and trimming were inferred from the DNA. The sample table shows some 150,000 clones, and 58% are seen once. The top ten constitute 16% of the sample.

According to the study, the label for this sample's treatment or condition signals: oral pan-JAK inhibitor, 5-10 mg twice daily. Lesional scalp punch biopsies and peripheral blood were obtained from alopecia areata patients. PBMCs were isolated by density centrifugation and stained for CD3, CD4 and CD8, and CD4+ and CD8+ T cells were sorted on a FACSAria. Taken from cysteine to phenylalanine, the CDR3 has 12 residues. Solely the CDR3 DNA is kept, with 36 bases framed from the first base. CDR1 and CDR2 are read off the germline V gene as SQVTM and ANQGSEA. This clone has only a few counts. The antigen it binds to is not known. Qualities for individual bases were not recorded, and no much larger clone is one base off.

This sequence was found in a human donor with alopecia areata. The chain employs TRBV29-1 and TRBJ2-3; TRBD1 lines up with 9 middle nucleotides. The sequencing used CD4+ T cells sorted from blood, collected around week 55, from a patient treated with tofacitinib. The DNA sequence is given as TGCAGTTACAGGGGGCTTTTAGATACGCAGTATTTT. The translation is CSYRGLLDTQYF.